This T cell receptor (beta chain) derives from a study of CD8+ T cells in alopecia areata (dated by TCRdb to 2016 to 2019). At the level of the whole study: Treated patients were enrolled in an open-label pilot trial of oral tofacitinib, 5 to 10 mg twice daily, for moderate-to-severe alopecia areata. Tofacitinib was administered for 6 to 18 months, and 6 months of follow-up off drug were then conducted to assess delayed response and recurrence. Disease severity in treated patients was measured with the SALT score, which quantifies the percentage of affected scalp surface area. The study used high-throughput TCRbeta sequencing to examine T cell clonal expansion in alopecia areata, in both the C3H/HeJ mouse model and human patients. Scalp tissue and sorted CD4+ and CD8+ peripheral blood T cells from patchy and totalis/universalis alopecia areata patients and from healthy controls were covered by human TCRbeta sequencing. Tofacitinib-treated patients had biopsies at baseline and at 4 and 24 weeks of treatment, with a later scalp biopsy in several patients. Scalp clonality was compared across normal scalp (n=4), patchy alopecia areata scalp (n=8), and alopecia totalis/universalis scalp (n=8). RNA came from the PAXgene miRNA kit for fixed scalp, the miRNeasy kit for PBMCs, and the RNeasy kit for mouse skin. TCRbeta CDR3 regions were amplified by immunoSEQ multiplex PCR using 35 Vbeta forward and 13 Jbeta reverse primers.

The method was the immunoSEQ multiplex PCR assay. RNA was extracted from all samples and reverse transcribed into cDNA as template for TCR sequencing. First-strand cDNA was synthesized with SuperScript III using a 2:1 mix of oligo-dT and random hexamers. A synthetic immune receptor repertoire was used to gauge amplification bias, and whatever bias remained was removed computationally. Per the authors' processing: Raw reads were preprocessed to remove errors, and CDR3 was defined according to IMGT conventions as the region from the conserved cysteine to phenylalanine. Clonality was calculated as 1 minus Shannon entropy normalized by log2 of the number of productive unique TCRs. Whether each scalp clone was CD4 or CD8 was inferred by checking scalp TCRbeta sequences against the CD4 and CD8 repertoires from sorted blood. TCRdb retrieved this table from immuneACCESS and kept in-frame rearrangements only. Not all clones are present; in checked studies, unresolved V genes account for under half, and no reason is known for the remainder. V, J and clone size reflect that table, while D and trimming were determined from the DNA. A total of fewer than 350,000 clones appear in this sample, roughly 60% of them only once. The ten largest make up 1.8% of the sample.

On the study overall, not on this receptor specifically: With tofacitinib, both scalp clonality and the number of expanded CD8+ clones among the top 100 scalp clones went down significantly. Unlike mouse skin, which is dominated by gammadelta T cells, normal human skin has resident alphabeta T cells that are also sequenced, and this complicates analysis of the scalp TCR repertoire. During tofacitinib treatment, many expanded lesional clones stuck around in both scalp and blood, and this persistence may partly explain why relapse happens after treatment is stopped. Shared TCR sequences between patients were less evident than in mice, which may be partly attributable to HLA diversity in the patient population. Because the treated cohort was small and included a single nonresponder, larger studies are needed to assess links between baseline CD8+ expansion and response. Compared with normal scalp, lesional scalp had higher clonality and more expanded CD8+ clones, particularly in alopecia totalis/universalis, a pattern that suggests antigenic drive.

Concerning this clone itself: What this receptor recognizes is not known. No much larger clonotype is one base removed from it; base qualities were not supplied.

V is reduced by 0 bases and J by 4 bases, leaving a spacing of 13 bases between them. The germline V gene (reference sequence) specifies GTSNPN as CDR1 and SVGIG as CDR2. Including the terminal cysteine and phenylalanine, the CDR3 comprises 14 residues. Kept here is only the CDR3 DNA, which spans 42 bases and is read in frame from base 1. The sample's time point label, in plain terms: roughly 24 weeks on oral tofacitinib. Reading the label with the study, this specimen's treatment or condition is: oral pan-JAK inhibitor, 5-10 mg twice daily. From alopecia areata patients, peripheral blood was collected along with lesional scalp punch biopsies. PBMCs were separated by density centrifugation and stained for CD3, CD4 and CD8, after which CD4+ and CD8+ T cells were sorted on a FACSAria.

The source is a human donor with alopecia areata. Specimen: CD4+ T cells sorted from blood, collected at week 24, from a patient treated with tofacitinib. The rearrangement combines TRBV30 with TRBJ2-7; no D gene call is confident. The nucleotides read TGTGCCTGGAGTGTAAAACAGCCTCTTTACGAGCAGTACTTC. The translation is CAWSVKQPLYEQYF.